In its sample, the clone carrying this TCR beta chain was seen many times. The antigen is unknown. This sample is part of a study of T cells in Graves' hyperthyroidism and ophthalmopathy. Study summary: Peripheral blood sampling occurred at initial diagnosis, before any treatment. Study-wide results and limits: Blood also held most thyroid clonotypes expanded beyond 0.001. In the analysis, a 13 V-J model separated ophthalmopathy from stable hyperthyroidism.

Patients between 18 and 65 years old had hyperthyroidism, newly diagnosed and lasting under 2 months. This CDR3 comprises 14 residues. Per germline, CDR1 SGHVS and CDR2 FQNEAQ. The ends were cut back, 4 bases at V and 1 base at J, with 10 bases in the middle. The TCR beta CDR3 regions underwent amplification using RNA transcripts as the source. HTBI primers were used for first-round RT-PCR of the TCR CDR3. Each CDR3 protein is one row after TCRdb ran MiXCR on the multiplex PCR reads. The data contain about 400,000 distinct CDR3 sequences, approximately 15% of them singletons. The V call is TRBV7-8, the J call TRBJ2-5; a weak D match, TRBD2 (5 bases). This clonotype was sampled from a woman aged 18 to 35 with Graves' hyperthyroidism. The sample was blood. CDR3 region: CASSSDWGQETQYF. The CDR3 DNA reads TGTGCCAGCAGCTCGGACTGGGGCCAAGAGACCCAGTACTTC.